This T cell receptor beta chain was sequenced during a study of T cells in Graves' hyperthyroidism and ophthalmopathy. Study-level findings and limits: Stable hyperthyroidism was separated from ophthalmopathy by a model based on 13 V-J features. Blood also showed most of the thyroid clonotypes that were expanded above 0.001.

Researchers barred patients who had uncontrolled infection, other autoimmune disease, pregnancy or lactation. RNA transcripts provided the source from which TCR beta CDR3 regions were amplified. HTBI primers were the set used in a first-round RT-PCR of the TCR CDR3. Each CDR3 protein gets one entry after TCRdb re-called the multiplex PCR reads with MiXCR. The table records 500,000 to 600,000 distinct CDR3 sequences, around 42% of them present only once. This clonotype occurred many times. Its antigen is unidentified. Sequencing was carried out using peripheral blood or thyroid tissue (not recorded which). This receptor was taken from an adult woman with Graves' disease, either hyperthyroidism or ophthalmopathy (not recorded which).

CDR3 nucleotides: TGTGCCTGGAGTACCGGACAAGACACTGAAGCTTTCTTT. Translating it yields CAWSTGQDTEAFF. J is TRBJ1-1 and V is TRBV30; TRBD1 might be the D (5 bases). Germline assignment: CDR1 GTSNPN and CDR2 SVGIG (reference sequence). CDR3 size: 13 residues. V was shortened by 2 bases and J by 3 bases, with 10 bases between the two germline ends.